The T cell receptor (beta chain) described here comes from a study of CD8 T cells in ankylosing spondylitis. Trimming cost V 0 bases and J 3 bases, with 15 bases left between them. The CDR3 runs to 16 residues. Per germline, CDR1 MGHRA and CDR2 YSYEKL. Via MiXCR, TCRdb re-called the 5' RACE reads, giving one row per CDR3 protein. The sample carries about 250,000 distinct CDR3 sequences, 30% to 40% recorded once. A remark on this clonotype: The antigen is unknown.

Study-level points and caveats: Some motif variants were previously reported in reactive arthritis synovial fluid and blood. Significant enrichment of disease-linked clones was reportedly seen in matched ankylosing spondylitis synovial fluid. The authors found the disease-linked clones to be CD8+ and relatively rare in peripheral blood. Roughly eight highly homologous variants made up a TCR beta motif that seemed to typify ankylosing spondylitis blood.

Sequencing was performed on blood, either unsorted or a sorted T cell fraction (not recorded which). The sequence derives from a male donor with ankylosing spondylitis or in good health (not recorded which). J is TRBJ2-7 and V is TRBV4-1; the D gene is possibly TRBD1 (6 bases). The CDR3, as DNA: TGCGCCAGCAGCCAAGACTACGTACAGGGTTACTACGAGCAGTACTTC. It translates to CASSQDYVQGYYEQYF.